Following are 9 T cell receptor beta chains from one sample sequenced in a study of T cells in Graves' hyperthyroidism and ophthalmopathy. Amplification targeted TCR beta CDR3 regions from RNA transcripts. A first-round RT-PCR of the TCR CDR3 used the HTBI primer set. TCRdb reprocessed the multiplex PCR reads with MiXCR, giving one entry per CDR3 protein. Of some 440,000 distinct CDR3 sequences listed, about 15% are singletons. The source material was blood. The receptors shown here come from a woman younger than 35 with Graves' hyperthyroidism.

The chain carries TRBV4-1 and TRBJ2-2, with a possible D match to TRBD1 (6 bases). The CDR3 runs to 18 residues. Per germline, CDR1 MGHRA and CDR2 YSYEKL. V was pared by 4 bases and J by 3 bases, with 21 bases between. The CDR3 DNA reads as TGCGCCAGCAGCCTAGAACGACCCGGGACACTTTACACCGGGGAGCTGTTTTTT. Translation: CASSLERPGTLYTGELFF.

This clonotype was recorded at least ten times. The chain has TRBV28 and TRBJ1-4; the D gene is possibly TRBD1 (6 bases). The CDR3 has 14 residues. Germline values: CDR1 MDHEN, CDR2 SYDVKM. The V and J ends lost 7 bases and 8 bases respectively, with 17 bases between them. DNA of the CDR3: TGTGCCAGCACGGTAGGGGGAGGAGGGGAAAAACTGTTTTTT. This codes for CASTVGGGGEKLFF.

V and J are TRBV19 and TRBJ2-1; the match to TRBD2 covers 13 bases. The germline V gene encodes CDR1 LNHDA and CDR2 SQIVND (reference sequence). The CDR3 is 17 amino acids. V lost 3 bases, J lost 6 bases, and 8 bases stayed unmatched. In DNA form, the CDR3 reads TGTGCCAGTAGTATCGGACTAGCGGGAGAGGGGAGCAATGAGCAGTTCTTC. This sequence encodes CASSIGLAGEGSNEQFF.

This clonotype was recorded many times. This chain connects TRBV28 to TRBJ2-3; tentative D call: TRBD2 (6 bases). V lost 5 bases, J lost 5 bases, and 17 bases lay in between. CDR1 is MDHEN and CDR2 is SYDVKM in the germline V gene. The CDR3 is 15 residues long. CDR3 region: CASSPPSRLVDTQYF. In nucleotides, the CDR3 is TGTGCCAGCAGTCCCCCCTCCAGACTAGTAGATACGCAGTATTTT.

There are many counts of this clonotype. CDR3 coding DNA: TGTGCCAGCAGCTGGGTGGGACCCGAGCAGTACTTC. Residues: CASSWVGPEQYF. The rearrangement links TRBV28 to TRBJ2-7; D possibly uses TRBD1 or TRBD2 (5 bases each). V was trimmed by 6 bases and J by 6 bases, leaving 12 bases between them. The CDR3 is 12 residues long. Germline CDR1 MDHEN, CDR2 SYDVKM.

There are a few counts of this clonotype. The rearrangement joins TRBV7-9 to TRBJ2-2; tentatively, D is TRBD1 (5 bases). The CDR3 consists of 12 residues. V shed 9 bases and J shed 1 base, with 6 bases lying between them. Germline assignment: CDR1 SEHNR and CDR2 FQNEAQ (reference sequence). The CDR3 here is CARGLNTGELFF. CDR3 sequence (DNA): TGTGCCAGGGGGCTGAACACCGGGGAGCTGTTTTTT.

As for this clonotype: This may come from a read error, since a much larger clone is one base off. This rearrangement joins TRBV2 to TRBJ2-4; 7 bases match TRBD1. J was trimmed by 5 bases and V by 11 bases; bases with no gene match: 6. The CDR3 loop spans 12 amino acids. The germline V gene encodes CDR1 SNHLY and CDR2 FYNNEI. The chain's CDR3 is CAGTGQQNIQYF. Written as DNA, the CDR3 is TGTGCCGGCACGGGACAGCAAAACATTCAGTACTTC.

At least ten counts were recorded for this clonotype. The V gene is TRBV10-1, the J gene TRBJ2-1; possible D gene TRBD2, 6 bases. The germline gives CDR1 WNHNN, CDR2 SYGVQD (reference sequence). Trimming stripped 0 bases from V and 7 bases from J, with 13 bases between. CDR3 length: 15 amino acids. CDR3 loop: CASSESGPGGNEQFF. The DNA for the CDR3 is TGCGCCAGCAGTGAGTCTGGTCCCGGAGGGAATGAGCAGTTCTTC.

This clonotype was detected once. A much larger clone differs from this one at a single base, so this may be a read error. The V and J genes are TRBV7-8 and TRBJ1-6; D remains unclear. CDR3 length: 14 amino acids. Germline loops: CDR1 SGHVS, CDR2 FQNEAQ. The chain's CDR3 is CTSTLISRQSPLHF. The DNA of the CDR3 is TGTACCAGCACCCTCATAAGTCGACAATCACCCCTCCACTTT.